These T cell receptor beta chains were read from a single sample in a study of T cell responses to AZD1222 COVID-19 vaccine. Clones were sequenced by immunoSEQ multiplex PCR, and TCRdb holds only the in-frame ones, with some missing. The data hold 180,000 or so clones, with 80% to 95% observed a single time. Sequencing was performed on peripheral blood, taken 28 days after the second AZD1222 dose. Receptor source: an adult who received the AZD1222 COVID-19 vaccine. CDR3s include the opening cysteine and the closing phenylalanine or tryptophan. The order of the fields is V gene, J gene, clone size, D gene, CDR3 protein, CDR3 DNA. D genes are given only for firm matches. The size entry is marked missing in some rows and otherwise reads once, few, many or a size class.

TRBV5-6	TRBJ1-1	-	-	CASKIQGPNTEAFF	TGTGCCAGCAAAATTCAGGGGCCCAACACTGAAGCTTTCTTT
TRBV7-3	TRBJ2-1	-	TRBD2	CASSPSAGGFGEQFF	TGTGCCAGCAGCCCCTCCGCGGGGGGGTTTGGCGAGCAGTTCTTC
TRBV6-4	TRBJ2-1	-	TRBD2	CASSETSGFYNEQFF	TGTGCCAGCAGTGAGACTAGCGGGTTCTACAATGAGCAGTTCTTC
TRBV7-9	TRBJ2-7	-	TRBD1	CASSPGTGGVGGVHEQYF	TGTGCCAGCAGTCCCGGGACAGGGGGCGTCGGAGGGGTCCACGAGCAGTACTTC
TRBV7-2	TRBJ2-2	once	TRBD1	CASRGQGFDGELFF	TGTGCCAGCAGAGGACAGGGGTTTGACGGGGAGCTGTTTTTT
TRBV5-1	TRBJ2-5	-	-	CASSLVPGQETQYF	TGCGCCAGCAGCTTGGTGCCAGGCCAAGAGACCCAGTACTTC
TRBV30	TRBJ2-2	-	TRBD2	CAWRLLHPGREKNGELFF	TGTGCCTGGAGACTGCTTCATCCAGGGCGGGAGAAGAACGGGGAGCTGTTTTTT
TRBV7-8	TRBJ1-3	-	TRBD1	CASSPGQAGGNTIYF	TGTGCCAGCAGTCCCGGACAGGCGGGTGGAAACACCATATATTTT
TRBV18	TRBJ1-2	-	-	CASSPQTAPYGYTF	TGTGCCAGCTCACCACAGACAGCCCCTTATGGCTACACCTTC
TRBV30	TRBJ1-2	-	-	CAWSLGGASHGYTF	TGTGCCTGGAGTCTCGGAGGAGCCTCTCATGGCTACACCTTC
TRBV10-1	TRBJ2-7	-	-	CASPSGEEQYF	TGCGCCAGCCCCTCGGGGGAGGAGCAGTACTTC
TRBV7-2	TRBJ1-1	-	-	CASSLVRANTEAFF	TGTGCCAGCAGCCTTGTTAGAGCTAACACTGAAGCTTTCTTT
TRBV2	TRBJ1-5	-	-	CASTDRPVGNQPQHF	TGTGCCAGCACAGACAGGCCGGTGGGCAATCAGCCCCAGCATTTT
TRBV7-9	TRBJ2-7	-	-	CASSSPLFRGNHEQYF	TGTGCCAGCAGTTCCCCCCTCTTCAGGGGTAACCACGAGCAGTACTTC
TRBV10-2	TRBJ1-3	-	-	CASNQENTIYF	TGCGCCAGCAACCAGGAAAACACCATATATTTT
TRBV28	TRBJ1-5	-	TRBD1	CASSLLTGGQPQHF	TGTGCCAGCAGTTTACTGACAGGGGGTCAGCCCCAGCATTTT
TRBV28	TRBJ2-4	-	-	CASADSLAKNIQYF	TGTGCCAGCGCAGACAGCTTAGCCAAAAACATTCAGTACTTC
TRBV24-1	TRBJ2-1	-	-	CATSERDDLMFF	TGTGCCACCAGTGAGCGTGACGACTTAATGTTCTTC
TRBV10-3	TRBJ2-3	-	TRBD2	CAISKGSGGVFHADTQYF	TGTGCCATCAGTAAGGGTAGCGGGGGGGTTTTTCATGCAGATACGCAGTATTTT
TRBV9	TRBJ1-1	-	-	CASSVARKNTEAFF	TGTGCCAGCAGCGTAGCCCGAAAGAACACTGAAGCTTTCTTT
TRBV27	TRBJ1-6	-	TRBD1	CASSWAGGSSYNSPLHF	TGTGCCAGCAGTTGGGCAGGGGGGAGCTCCTATAATTCACCCCTCCACTTT
TRBV5-1	TRBJ1-3	-	TRBD1	CASSQTGQLGNTIYF	TGCGCCAGCAGCCAAACGGGACAGTTGGGAAACACCATATATTTT
TRBV3-1/TRBV3-2	TRBJ2-7	once	TRBD1	CASRSPRGYEQYF	TGTGCCAGCCGTAGCCCCAGGGGGTACGAGCAGTACTTC
TRBV6-1	TRBJ1-1	-	TRBD1	CASSGTGGGFGWGEAFF	TGTGCCAGCAGTGGGACAGGGGGCGGGTTTGGCTGGGGTGAAGCTTTCTTT
TRBV19	TRBJ2-1	once	-	CASFGLGTRDEQFF	TGTGCCAGTTTTGGGCTAGGGACCAGAGATGAGCAGTTCTTC
TRBV6-2/TRBV6-3	TRBJ1-5	-	-	CASSYSFRLPQHF	TGTGCCAGCAGTTACTCATTCCGTTTGCCCCAGCATTTT
TRBV30	TRBJ1-2	-	TRBD1	CAWSPDRDYGYTF	TGTGCCTGGAGTCCTGACAGGGACTATGGCTACACCTTC
TRBV21-1	TRBJ1-5	-	-	CASSKFFWGSSNQPQHF	TGTGCCAGCAGCAAATTTTTCTGGGGGTCTAGCAATCAGCCCCAGCATTTT
TRBV28	TRBJ2-7	-	TRBD1	CASTPGTGVSYEQYF	TGTGCCAGCACCCCCGGGACAGGGGTTTCCTACGAGCAGTACTTC
TRBV19	TRBJ2-1	-	TRBD2	CASSEGTSGSSRQFF	TGTGCCAGTAGTGAAGGGACTAGCGGGAGTTCGAGGCAGTTCTTC
TRBV6-6	TRBJ1-1	-	-	CASSRAGQGTEAFF	TGTGCCAGCAGTAGGGCCGGCCAGGGGACTGAAGCTTTCTTT
TRBV3-1/TRBV3-2	TRBJ2-7	-	TRBD2	CASSITSGRVPHEQYF	TGTGCCAGCAGCATTACTAGCGGGAGGGTTCCGCACGAGCAGTACTTC
TRBV6-5	TRBJ2-3	-	TRBD2	CASRTWTSGTDTQYF	TGTGCCAGCCGCACCTGGACTAGCGGCACAGATACGCAGTATTTT
TRBV9	TRBJ2-2	-	TRBD2	CASSELAGVIGELFF	TGTGCCAGCAGCGAACTAGCGGGAGTGATCGGGGAGCTGTTTTTT
TRBV2	TRBJ1-1	-	-	CASGNTEAFF	TGTGCCAGCGGGAACACTGAAGCTTTCTTT
TRBV28	TRBJ1-5	-	-	CAIRRAGPSNQPQHF	TGTGCCATTCGCCGGGCGGGGCCTAGCAATCAGCCCCAGCATTTT
TRBV4-1	TRBJ2-7	-	TRBD1	CASSQEDRYTSYEQYF	TGCGCCAGCAGCCAAGAGGACAGGTACACATCCTACGAGCAGTACTTC
TRBV5-4	TRBJ2-2	-	TRBD2	CASSFTGGTGELFF	TGTGCCAGCAGCTTCACGGGGGGCACCGGGGAGCTGTTTTTT
TRBV27	TRBJ2-1	-	TRBD1	CASSLRDRGFNEQFF	TGTGCCAGCAGTCTCCGGGACAGGGGCTTCAATGAGCAGTTCTTC
TRBV10-3	TRBJ1-1	-	TRBD1	CAISASGTENTEAFF	TGTGCCATCAGTGCCTCGGGGACAGAGAACACTGAAGCTTTCTTT
TRBV2	TRBJ1-2	-	-	CASSEALLASYGYTF	TGTGCCAGCAGTGAAGCGCTTCTGGCTTCTTATGGCTACACCTTC
TRBV3-1/TRBV3-2	TRBJ1-2	-	TRBD1	CASSQQGAPGPGYTF	TGTGCCAGCAGCCAACAGGGGGCGCCCGGTCCTGGCTACACCTTC
TRBV4-1	TRBJ1-1	-	TRBD1	CASSRGTGLLDNRVAVPEAFF	TGCGCCAGCAGCCGGGGGACAGGGCTTTTGGATAACAGGGTGGCGGTCCCTGAAGCTTTCTTT
TRBV7-2	TRBJ1-3	-	-	CASNTPTGPGNTIYF	TGTGCCAGCAACACTCCCACGGGGCCCGGAAACACCATATATTTT
TRBV20-1	TRBJ2-5	-	-	CSARDRETQYF	TGCAGTGCTAGAGACCGGGAGACCCAGTACTTC
TRBV7-8	TRBJ2-3	-	TRBD2	CASSSVAGPSTDTQYF	TGTGCCAGCAGCTCCGTAGCGGGGCCTAGCACAGATACGCAGTATTTT
TRBV18	TRBJ2-2	once	-	CASSPETPTGELFF	TGTGCCAGCTCACCAGAGACACCTACCGGGGAGCTGTTTTTT
TRBV27	TRBJ1-3	-	-	CASSRAPSSGNTIYF	TGTGCCAGCTCGCGGGCCCCGAGCTCTGGAAACACCATATATTTT
TRBV5-3	TRBJ1-4	-	-	CARSTRTTNEKLFF	TGTGCCAGAAGCACCCGCACAACTAATGAAAAACTGTTTTTT
TRBV3-1/TRBV3-2	TRBJ2-6	-	-	CASSEVGGANVLTF	TGTGCCAGCTCAGAGGTTGGGGGGGCCAACGTCCTGACTTTC
TRBV4-3	TRBJ1-1	once	-	CASSQDRSTEAFF	TGCGCCAGCAGCCAAGATAGGAGCACTGAAGCTTTCTTT
TRBV19	TRBJ1-4	-	-	CASSIAIETGGKLFF	TGTGCCAGTAGTATAGCGATCGAAACCGGGGGAAAACTGTTTTTT
TRBV10-3	TRBJ1-6	-	TRBD1	CAIKQTGTENSPLHF	TGTGCCATCAAGCAAACCGGGACAGAGAATTCACCCCTCCACTTT
TRBV10-2	TRBJ1-2	-	TRBD1	CASSEGQGSGDYTF	TGCGCCAGCAGTGAGGGACAGGGGTCGGGAGACTACACCTTC
TRBV7-8	TRBJ1-5	-	-	CASSQSPFSNQPQHF	TGTGCCAGCAGCCAATCCCCGTTTAGCAATCAGCCCCAGCATTTT
TRBV11-2	TRBJ2-2	-	TRBD2	CASSSPGLAGMNTGELFF	TGTGCCAGCAGCAGTCCGGGACTAGCGGGAATGAACACCGGGGAGCTGTTTTTT
TRBV7-9	TRBJ2-7	-	-	CASSPREQVYEQYF	TGTGCCAGCAGCCCCCGCGAGCAGGTCTACGAGCAGTACTTC
TRBV18	TRBJ2-5	-	-	CASSPRGAAETQYF	TGTGCCAGCTCACCCCGGGGGGCTGCGGAGACCCAGTACTTC
TRBV18	TRBJ2-7	-	-	CASSQQNSYEQYF	TGTGCCAGCTCACAACAGAACTCCTACGAGCAGTACTTC
TRBV5-6	TRBJ2-7	-	TRBD1	CASSLAPGQSYEQYF	TGTGCCAGCAGCTTGGCACCGGGACAGTCCTACGAGCAGTACTTC